These T cell receptor beta chains were read from a single sample in a study of human T cells and chemical hapten exposure. One entry per CDR3 protein, called by TCRdb with MiXCR from the RACE reads. The sample lists more than 150,000 distinct CDR3 sequences, approximately 31% seen once, with 2.5% to 3.5% in the top ten. The source material was whole blood, sampled in connection with sensitization to the hapten diphenylcyclopropenone (DPC). Receptor source: a woman aged 25 to 39 with alopecia areata. Some clones in this sample may be carry-over from other donors' samples. Each CDR3 is given with its conserved first and last residue. The order of the fields is CDR3 protein, CDR3 DNA, V gene, D gene, J gene, CDR3 length, clone size. D genes are given only for firm matches. Some rows mark clone size as missing; the rest say once, few, many or name a class of expanded clone.

CDR3 protein: CATSPPGLAGNEQFF; CDR3 DNA: TGTGCCACCAGTCCCCCGGGACTAGCGGGCAATGAGCAGTTCTTC; V gene: TRBV15; D gene: TRBD2; J gene: TRBJ2-1; CDR3 length: 15; clone size: few
CDR3 protein: CASTPAGRLGNTIYF; CDR3 DNA: TGTGCCAGCACCCCGGCGGGGAGGTTGGGAAACACCATATATTTT; V gene: TRBV28; D gene: NA; J gene: TRBJ1-3; CDR3 length: 15; clone size: NA
CDR3 protein: CSVEDRPSEKLFF; CDR3 DNA: TGCAGCGTTGAAGATCGACCCAGTGAAAAACTGTTTTTT; V gene: TRBV29-1; D gene: NA; J gene: TRBJ1-4; CDR3 length: 13; clone size: few
CDR3 protein: CASSLDQGGQPQHF; CDR3 DNA: TGTGCCAGCAGCTTAGACCAGGGGGGTCAGCCCCAGCATTTT; V gene: TRBV7-2; D gene: TRBD1; J gene: TRBJ1-5; CDR3 length: 14; clone size: NA
CDR3 protein: CASSQRRGSYEQYF; CDR3 DNA: TGTGCCAGCAGCCAGCGGAGAGGGTCCTACGAGCAGTACTTC; V gene: TRBV7-2; D gene: NA; J gene: TRBJ2-7; CDR3 length: 14; clone size: once
CDR3 protein: CASSLDLAGVSEQYF; CDR3 DNA: TGTGCCAGCAGCTTAGACCTAGCGGGAGTCTCCGAGCAGTACTTC; V gene: TRBV11-2; D gene: TRBD2; J gene: TRBJ2-7; CDR3 length: 15; clone size: few
CDR3 protein: CAINQGQEETQYF; CDR3 DNA: TGTGCCATCAACCAAGGACAGGAGGAGACCCAGTACTTC; V gene: TRBV10-3; D gene: TRBD1; J gene: TRBJ2-5; CDR3 length: 13; clone size: NA
CDR3 protein: CASSQSPRWGDRSPLHF; CDR3 DNA: TGTGCCAGCAGCCAATCCCCAAGATGGGGAGATAGGTCACCCCTCCACTTT; V gene: TRBV14; D gene: NA; J gene: TRBJ1-6; CDR3 length: 17; clone size: NA
CDR3 protein: CASSLVGTGNEAFF; CDR3 DNA: TGTGCCAGCAGCTTAGTAGGGACAGGGAATGAAGCTTTCTTT; V gene: TRBV7-9; D gene: TRBD1; J gene: TRBJ1-1; CDR3 length: 14; clone size: few
CDR3 protein: CASRGYNYGYTF; CDR3 DNA: TGTGCCAGCAGGGGCTATAACTATGGCTACACCTTC; V gene: TRBV7-9; D gene: NA; J gene: TRBJ1-2; CDR3 length: 12; clone size: NA
CDR3 protein: CASSSGTGNRETQYF; CDR3 DNA: TGTGCCAGCAGTTCCGGGACAGGGAATCGAGAGACCCAGTACTTC; V gene: TRBV27; D gene: TRBD1; J gene: TRBJ2-5; CDR3 length: 15; clone size: few
CDR3 protein: CSVTLAVGSDTQYF; CDR3 DNA: TGCAGCGTCACCCTAGCGGTCGGTTCAGATACGCAGTATTTT; V gene: TRBV20-1; D gene: TRBD2; J gene: TRBJ2-3; CDR3 length: 14; clone size: NA
CDR3 protein: CASSLLQGAGEAFF; CDR3 DNA: TGTGCCAGCAGTTTACTTCAGGGGGCGGGTGAAGCTTTCTTT; V gene: TRBV12-3/TRBV12-4; D gene: TRBD1; J gene: TRBJ1-1; CDR3 length: 14; clone size: NA
CDR3 protein: CASSFGPGQGSSNEKLFF; CDR3 DNA: TGTGCCAGCAGTTTTGGTCCAGGACAGGGCTCTTCTAATGAAAAACTGTTTTTT; V gene: TRBV28; D gene: TRBD1; J gene: TRBJ1-4; CDR3 length: 18; clone size: few
CDR3 protein: CASSQGAYYNSPLHF; CDR3 DNA: TGTGCCAGCAGCCAAGGGGCCTACTATAATTCACCCCTCCACTTT; V gene: TRBV3-2; D gene: NA; J gene: TRBJ1-6; CDR3 length: 15; clone size: NA
CDR3 protein: CAITPGTSTDTQYF; CDR3 DNA: TGTGCCATCACGCCTGGAACCAGCACAGATACGCAGTATTTT; V gene: TRBV28; D gene: NA; J gene: TRBJ2-3; CDR3 length: 14; clone size: many
CDR3 protein: CASGQGHEQFF; CDR3 DNA: TGTGCCAGCGGTCAGGGGCATGAGCAGTTCTTC; V gene: TRBV7-2; D gene: NA; J gene: TRBJ2-1; CDR3 length: 11; clone size: NA
CDR3 protein: CASSLGVGARGANVLTF; CDR3 DNA: TGTGCCAGCAGCTTAGGGGTGGGGGCGCGAGGGGCCAACGTCCTGACTTTC; V gene: TRBV7-9; D gene: NA; J gene: TRBJ2-6; CDR3 length: 17; clone size: few
CDR3 protein: CASSYLGLAGGQGTGELFF; CDR3 DNA: TGTGCCAGCTCCTACCTGGGACTAGCGGGAGGCCAGGGCACCGGGGAGCTGTTTTTT; V gene: TRBV28; D gene: TRBD2; J gene: TRBJ2-2; CDR3 length: 19; clone size: NA
CDR3 protein: CASSPDRNQPQHF; CDR3 DNA: TGTGCCAGCTCCCCCGACAGGAATCAGCCCCAGCATTTT; V gene: TRBV18; D gene: NA; J gene: TRBJ1-5; CDR3 length: 13; clone size: NA
CDR3 protein: CASSFHGTSGNYEQYF; CDR3 DNA: TGTGCCAGCAGCTTTCACGGGACTAGCGGGAACTACGAGCAGTACTTC; V gene: TRBV7-2; D gene: TRBD2; J gene: TRBJ2-7; CDR3 length: 16; clone size: few
CDR3 protein: CASSSVGRSYEQYF; CDR3 DNA: TGTGCCAGCAGCTCCGTCGGGAGGTCCTACGAGCAGTACTTC; V gene: TRBV7-2; D gene: TRBD2; J gene: TRBJ2-7; CDR3 length: 14; clone size: NA
CDR3 protein: CSAGHVAGGNEQYF; CDR3 DNA: TGCAGCGCGGGCCACGTAGCGGGGGGTAACGAGCAGTACTTC; V gene: TRBV29-1; D gene: TRBD2; J gene: TRBJ2-7; CDR3 length: 14; clone size: NA
CDR3 protein: CASSLTGGTQYF; CDR3 DNA: TGTGCCAGCAGCTTAACGGGCGGAACGCAGTATTTT; V gene: TRBV7-3; D gene: NA; J gene: TRBJ2-3; CDR3 length: 12; clone size: NA
CDR3 protein: CSVEKNSNEQFF; CDR3 DNA: TGCAGCGTTGAAAAGAACTCCAATGAGCAGTTCTTC; V gene: TRBV29-1; D gene: NA; J gene: TRBJ2-1; CDR3 length: 12; clone size: few
CDR3 protein: CSAREYGSSYNEQFF; CDR3 DNA: TGCAGTGCTAGAGAGTACGGGAGCTCCTACAATGAGCAGTTCTTC; V gene: TRBV20-1; D gene: NA; J gene: TRBJ2-1; CDR3 length: 15; clone size: NA
CDR3 protein: CVSSRDRRNTEAFF; CDR3 DNA: TGTGTCAGCAGCCGGGACAGAAGGAACACTGAAGCTTTCTTT; V gene: TRBV4-2; D gene: TRBD1; J gene: TRBJ1-1; CDR3 length: 14; clone size: NA
CDR3 protein: CASSSGGDTQYF; CDR3 DNA: TGCGCCAGCAGCTCGGGGGGGGATACGCAGTATTTT; V gene: TRBV5-1; D gene: TRBD2; J gene: TRBJ2-3; CDR3 length: 12; clone size: NA
CDR3 protein: CASSLNSGGRNEQYF; CDR3 DNA: TGTGCCAGCAGTTTAAATAGCGGGGGGCGGAACGAGCAGTACTTC; V gene: TRBV28; D gene: TRBD2; J gene: TRBJ2-7; CDR3 length: 15; clone size: NA
CDR3 protein: CASRDSRGSNEQYF; CDR3 DNA: TGCGCCAGCAGAGACTCCAGGGGATCAAACGAGCAGTACTTC; V gene: TRBV10-2; D gene: NA; J gene: TRBJ2-7; CDR3 length: 14; clone size: NA
CDR3 protein: CASSQRYDPDTQYF; CDR3 DNA: TGTGCCAGCAGCCAGCGGTACGACCCAGATACGCAGTATTTT; V gene: TRBV6-2/TRBV6-3; D gene: NA; J gene: TRBJ2-3; CDR3 length: 14; clone size: once
CDR3 protein: CASSFGTRYFF; CDR3 DNA: TGTGCCAGCAGTTTCGGGACTAGATATTTCTTC; V gene: TRBV27; D gene: TRBD2; J gene: TRBJ2-1; CDR3 length: 11; clone size: few
CDR3 protein: CSVASSAHNEQFF; CDR3 DNA: TGCAGCGTTGCGAGTAGCGCGCACAATGAGCAGTTCTTC; V gene: TRBV29-1; D gene: NA; J gene: TRBJ2-1; CDR3 length: 13; clone size: few
CDR3 protein: CASRGSGTGELFF; CDR3 DNA: TGCGCCAGCAGGGGGTCGGGGACCGGGGAGCTGTTTTTT; V gene: TRBV4-3; D gene: NA; J gene: TRBJ2-2; CDR3 length: 13; clone size: few
CDR3 protein: CSAEDSTDTQYF; CDR3 DNA: TGCAGTGCTGAAGACAGCACAGATACGCAGTATTTT; V gene: TRBV20-1; D gene: NA; J gene: TRBJ2-3; CDR3 length: 12; clone size: NA
CDR3 protein: CASSEEDTYREKLFF; CDR3 DNA: TGTGCCAGCAGCGAGGAGGACACTTACAGGGAAAAACTGTTTTTT; V gene: TRBV7-9; D gene: NA; J gene: TRBJ1-4; CDR3 length: 15; clone size: NA
CDR3 protein: CASSPGDRPQHF; CDR3 DNA: TGTGCCAGCAGTCCCGGGGACCGTCCCCAGCATTTT; V gene: TRBV12-3/TRBV12-4; D gene: NA; J gene: TRBJ1-5; CDR3 length: 12; clone size: NA
CDR3 protein: CSVGEGSAFF; CDR3 DNA: TGCAGCGTCGGTGAGGGTTCAGCTTTCTTT; V gene: TRBV29-1; D gene: NA; J gene: TRBJ1-1; CDR3 length: 10; clone size: many
CDR3 protein: CASNPGSNQPQHF; CDR3 DNA: TGTGCCAGCAATCCCGGTAGCAATCAGCCCCAGCATTTT; V gene: TRBV2; D gene: NA; J gene: TRBJ1-5; CDR3 length: 13; clone size: NA
CDR3 protein: CASRGGADYGYTF; CDR3 DNA: TGTGCCAGCAGAGGGGGGGCGGATTATGGCTACACCTTC; V gene: TRBV28; D gene: NA; J gene: TRBJ1-2; CDR3 length: 13; clone size: NA
CDR3 protein: CSVSETGTHNQPQHF; CDR3 DNA: TGCAGCGTCTCCGAGACCGGGACACATAATCAGCCCCAGCATTTT; V gene: TRBV29-1; D gene: NA; J gene: TRBJ1-5; CDR3 length: 15; clone size: few
CDR3 protein: CASSFMDIRTDTQYF; CDR3 DNA: TGCGCCAGCAGCTTCATGGACATCCGCACAGATACGCAGTATTTT; V gene: TRBV5-1; D gene: NA; J gene: TRBJ2-3; CDR3 length: 15; clone size: NA
CDR3 protein: CASSRDRAGSPLHF; CDR3 DNA: TGCGCCAGCAGCCGGGACAGGGCGGGGTCACCCCTCCACTTT; V gene: TRBV5-1; D gene: TRBD1; J gene: TRBJ1-6; CDR3 length: 14; clone size: NA
CDR3 protein: CASSSGGESSYEQYF; CDR3 DNA: TGTGCCAGCAGTTCAGGGGGCGAAAGCTCCTACGAGCAGTACTTC; V gene: TRBV12-3/TRBV12-4; D gene: TRBD1; J gene: TRBJ2-7; CDR3 length: 15; clone size: few
CDR3 protein: CASSFPGAYGYTF; CDR3 DNA: TGTGCCAGCAGCTTCCCAGGGGCCTATGGCTACACCTTC; V gene: TRBV7-8; D gene: NA; J gene: TRBJ1-2; CDR3 length: 13; clone size: once
CDR3 protein: CASSTSQENYGYTF; CDR3 DNA: TGTGCCAGCAGCACTAGTCAGGAGAACTATGGCTACACCTTC; V gene: TRBV7-9; D gene: NA; J gene: TRBJ1-2; CDR3 length: 14; clone size: few